This T cell receptor (beta chain) was retrieved from a study of blood T cell repertoires in COVID-19. The authors' processing: Estimation of nucleated cell counts relied on the amplification of reference gene primers. Here immunoSEQ multiplex PCR was the method, and the copy in TCRdb shows in-frame clones only, minus some. V and J calls and clone size come straight from that table; D and trimming were deduced from the DNA. This sample has about 220,000 clones, with approximately 85% found just once. Germline CDR1 and CDR2: SGHVS and FQNEAQ. The V gene end was trimmed by 3 bases and the J gene end by 2 bases; junction bases not matched to a gene: 2. The CDR3 sequence is 14 residues long.

Sequenced: peripheral blood. The chain carries TRBV7-8 and TRBJ2-7; 9 bases line up with TRBD1. This receptor was obtained from a woman in her 70s with COVID-19, enrolled during active disease. Here the CDR3 reads CASSFWDRAYEQYF. As DNA, the CDR3 is TGTGCCAGCAGCTTTTGGGACAGGGCCTACGAGCAGTACTTC.